This is a list of T cell receptor beta chains from one sample in a study of human T cells and chemical hapten exposure. In TCRdb, the RACE reads were re-called with MiXCR into one record per CDR3 protein. The data hold roughly 360,000 distinct CDR3 sequences, with about 4.8% observed a single time. The sample consisted of whole blood, taken in connection with sensitization to the hapten diphenylcyclopropenone (DPC). These receptors originate from a woman between 50 and 59 years old with alopecia areata. Some clones in this sample may be carry-over from other donors' samples. The CDR3 runs from the conserved cysteine through the conserved F or W. Each record gives: CDR3 protein, V gene, J gene, D gene. A D gene is named only where the DNA matches it firmly.

CDR3aa: CASSPGGGGLVNEQFF; v_gene: TRBV9; j_gene: TRBJ2-1; d_gene: TRBD2
CDR3aa: CASSDSKAQPQHF; v_gene: TRBV6-2/TRBV6-3; j_gene: TRBJ1-5; d_gene: .
CDR3aa: CASSLAVAGGLYEQYF; v_gene: TRBV5-6; j_gene: TRBJ2-7; d_gene: .
CDR3aa: CASSLGEGQAFF; v_gene: TRBV5-6; j_gene: TRBJ1-1; d_gene: .
CDR3aa: CASSQPPSKDEQFF; v_gene: TRBV14; j_gene: TRBJ2-1; d_gene: .
CDR3aa: CASSLGPAGRIDTQYF; v_gene: TRBV5-5; j_gene: TRBJ2-3; d_gene: TRBD2
CDR3aa: CASSYSTVGGELFF; v_gene: TRBV6-5; j_gene: TRBJ2-2; d_gene: .
CDR3aa: CASRLRTSDQETQYF; v_gene: TRBV4-1; j_gene: TRBJ2-5; d_gene: TRBD2
CDR3aa: CSAPGLARADTQYF; v_gene: TRBV29-1; j_gene: TRBJ2-3; d_gene: TRBD2
CDR3aa: CASSAGTGGYTF; v_gene: TRBV2; j_gene: TRBJ1-2; d_gene: TRBD1
CDR3aa: CASRPSGSAEAFF; v_gene: TRBV6-5; j_gene: TRBJ1-1; d_gene: .
CDR3aa: CASTLYETSGIGEQFF; v_gene: TRBV11-2; j_gene: TRBJ2-1; d_gene: TRBD2
CDR3aa: CASSLDPIEGREQFF; v_gene: TRBV7-2; j_gene: TRBJ2-1; d_gene: .
CDR3aa: CASSLVLAGGTDEQYF; v_gene: TRBV5-5; j_gene: TRBJ2-7; d_gene: TRBD2
CDR3aa: CASSGLGGEAYNEQFF; v_gene: TRBV28; j_gene: TRBJ2-1; d_gene: .
CDR3aa: CSAGRRTDTQYF; v_gene: TRBV20-1; j_gene: TRBJ2-3; d_gene: .
CDR3aa: CASIISPGGLAGDGPYF; v_gene: TRBV6-1; j_gene: TRBJ2-7; d_gene: TRBD2
CDR3aa: CASSEAGTQYF; v_gene: TRBV2; j_gene: TRBJ2-5; d_gene: .
CDR3aa: CASSSGERSYNEQLF; v_gene: TRBV28; j_gene: TRBJ2-1; d_gene: .
CDR3aa: CSARGRGAGADTQYF; v_gene: TRBV20-1; j_gene: TRBJ2-3; d_gene: .
CDR3aa: CASSKGELVTEQYF; v_gene: TRBV9; j_gene: TRBJ2-7; d_gene: .
CDR3aa: CASGLGTTYEQYF; v_gene: TRBV12-5; j_gene: TRBJ2-7; d_gene: .
CDR3aa: CASSPLAGGLGNEQFF; v_gene: TRBV5-1; j_gene: TRBJ2-1; d_gene: TRBD2
CDR3aa: CASGQGAGNTIYF; v_gene: TRBV18; j_gene: TRBJ1-3; d_gene: TRBD1
CDR3aa: CASSVLGLAGPGQGDEQFF; v_gene: TRBV9; j_gene: TRBJ2-1; d_gene: TRBD2
CDR3aa: CASSLETNEKLFF; v_gene: TRBV5-1; j_gene: TRBJ1-4; d_gene: .
CDR3aa: CASSWRDTHTEAFF; v_gene: TRBV5-1; j_gene: TRBJ1-1; d_gene: .
CDR3aa: CASSAPRGQGYEQYF; v_gene: TRBV28; j_gene: TRBJ2-7; d_gene: .
CDR3aa: CSVGVRGRVSDTQYF; v_gene: TRBV29-1; j_gene: TRBJ2-3; d_gene: .
CDR3aa: CASSPSGGALDTQYF; v_gene: TRBV7-2; j_gene: TRBJ2-3; d_gene: TRBD2
CDR3aa: CASSTTGGAAYF; v_gene: TRBV6-5; j_gene: TRBJ2-3; d_gene: .
CDR3aa: CASSLAALTDTQYF; v_gene: TRBV7-2; j_gene: TRBJ2-3; d_gene: .
CDR3aa: CASPKGRGQETQYF; v_gene: TRBV6-1; j_gene: TRBJ2-5; d_gene: TRBD2
CDR3aa: CAIDTTGNYGYTF; v_gene: TRBV10-3; j_gene: TRBJ1-2; d_gene: .
CDR3aa: CASSPRSRGNTEAFF; v_gene: TRBV3-1; j_gene: TRBJ1-1; d_gene: .
CDR3aa: CASWDIVNEQFF; v_gene: TRBV6-1; j_gene: TRBJ2-1; d_gene: .
CDR3aa: CASSLLVGGYGYTF; v_gene: TRBV7-8; j_gene: TRBJ1-2; d_gene: .
CDR3aa: CASSMTADTQYF; v_gene: TRBV5-1; j_gene: TRBJ2-3; d_gene: .
CDR3aa: CASSETGQPPYEQYF; v_gene: TRBV7-2; j_gene: TRBJ2-7; d_gene: .
CDR3aa: CASSPPGLAVNTGELFF; v_gene: TRBV12-3/TRBV12-4; j_gene: TRBJ2-2; d_gene: TRBD2
CDR3aa: CASSQATVVVTEAFF; v_gene: TRBV4-2; j_gene: TRBJ1-1; d_gene: .
CDR3aa: CSVESGWETQYF; v_gene: TRBV29-1; j_gene: TRBJ2-5; d_gene: .
CDR3aa: CSVGTVQNYGYTF; v_gene: TRBV29-1; j_gene: TRBJ1-2; d_gene: .
CDR3aa: CASSERQGMSEAFF; v_gene: TRBV6-1; j_gene: TRBJ1-1; d_gene: TRBD1
CDR3aa: CASSIGQGTHNEQFF; v_gene: TRBV9; j_gene: TRBJ2-1; d_gene: TRBD1
CDR3aa: CASRVSGSRETQYF; v_gene: TRBV6-5; j_gene: TRBJ2-5; d_gene: TRBD2